This TCR beta chain is from a study of T cell responses to AZD1222 COVID-19 vaccine. The CDR3 contains 13 residues. The germline CDR1 and CDR2 sequences are MNHNS and SASEGT. The V and J ends lost 0 bases and 7 bases respectively, with 9 bases between them. The table came from immunoSEQ multiplex PCR; TCRdb's copy has only in-frame clones and leaves some out. The data contain about 67,000 clones, about 83% of them singletons. The sequence was collected from an adult who received the AZD1222 COVID-19 vaccine. The specimen was peripheral blood, collected 28 days after the second AZD1222 dose. V is TRBV6-1 and J is TRBJ1-2; tentatively, D is TRBD1 (5 bases). The CDR3 sequence: CASSEAVGVGYTF. In nucleotides, the CDR3 is TGTGCCAGCAGTGAAGCGGTAGGGGTTGGCTACACCTTC.